The entry below gives a single T cell receptor (beta chain) sequence along with its context. Its matching antigen is unknown. PCR used 60 Vbeta primers and 13 Jbeta primers. This table comes from immunoSEQ multiplex PCR, and its TCRdb copy is limited to in-frame clones, with some not included. The sample holds roughly 160,000 clones, roughly 84% seen once. These data belong to a study of cytomegalovirus exposure and HLA in healthy donors. Study-level findings and limits: The records held CMV serostatus as the only immune exposure information.

The germline CDR1 and CDR2 sequences are SGHAT and FQNNGV. With 1 base removed from V and 2 bases from J, the gap between germline ends came to 6 bases. This CDR3 contains 14 residues. Sequencing was done on a sample of PBMCs. This sequence was found in a man aged 30-40 years in good health and CMV-seropositive. This chain connects TRBV11-2 to TRBJ2-1; D is uncertain. For the CDR3, the DNA is TGTGCCAGCAGCTTAGGTGTTACCTACAATGAGCAGTTCTTC. Residues: CASSLGVTYNEQFF.